The 21 T cell receptor beta chains listed next were all sequenced from one sample in a study of cytotoxic CD8 clonotypes in ibrutinib-treated CLL. Sequencing was performed with immunoSEQ multiplex PCR; in TCRdb, only in-frame clones are kept and a portion is missing. The sample records about 120,000 clones, about 53% being singletons. This material consisted of PBMCs, taken after 24 months of ibrutinib treatment. All receptors derive from a human donor with chronic lymphocytic leukemia.

This clone was found once. This chain connects TRBV7-2 to TRBJ2-7; 8 nucleotides line up with TRBD1. The CDR3 runs to 16 residues. Germline-derived CDR1 and CDR2 are SGHTA and FQGNSA. The trim removed 1 base at V and 0 bases at J, leaving 5 bases unmatched. The CDR3 coding sequence is TGTGCCAGCAGCTTAGGTGGACAGGGCCTCTCCTACGAGCAGTACTTC. Translating it yields CASSLGGQGLSYEQYF.

This clone was recorded a few times. This sequence joins TRBV25-1 and TRBJ1-2; 7 bases match TRBD1. The CDR3 is made up of 14 amino acids. V shed 6 bases and J 6 bases; nucleotides not matched to a gene: 10. Per germline, CDR1 MGHDK and CDR2 SYGVNS. DNA of the CDR3: TGTGCCAGCAGAGCATCCCTCCAGGGGGATGGCTACACCTTC. It encodes CASRASLQGDGYTF.

The rearrangement uses TRBV5-4 and TRBJ2-3; D remains ambiguous. Trimming removed 4 bases at V and 1 base at J, with 7 bases between. The V gene's germline CDR1 is SGHNT and CDR2 YYREEE (reference sequence). There are 13 residues in the CDR3. In DNA, the CDR3 is TGTGCCAGCAGCCAGACTGGCACAGATACGCAGTATTTT. Translated, it gives CASSQTGTDTQYF.

V usage is TRBV6-5 and J usage is TRBJ2-1; TRBD1 matches at 9 bases. CDR1 is MNHEY and CDR2 is SVGAGI in the germline V gene. V was pared by 0 bases and J by 7 bases, with 4 bases of the junction left unmatched. There are 15 residues in the CDR3. The CDR3 sequence is CASSYSGTGSNEQFF. DNA for the CDR3: TGTGCCAGCAGTTACTCCGGGACAGGGTCGAATGAGCAGTTCTTC.

This clone was seen only a few times. The rearrangement uses TRBV6-5 and TRBJ2-7; the D gene is possibly TRBD2 (6 bases). With 0 bases removed from V and 0 bases from J, the gap between germline ends came to 6 bases. From germline, CDR1 is MNHEY and CDR2 SVGAGI. The CDR3 totals 14 residues. CDR3 region: CASSYSDYSYEQYF. The CDR3, as DNA: TGTGCCAGCAGTTACTCGGACTACTCCTACGAGCAGTACTTC.

The CDR3 bases are TGTGCCAGCAGCTTAGGGGGGGAGTCCAATCAGCCCCAGCATTTT. Translated, it gives CASSLGGESNQPQHF. V and J are TRBV5-8 and TRBJ1-5; tentatively, D is TRBD1 (6 bases). The germline gives CDR1 SGHTS, CDR2 YDEGEE. The CDR3 has 15 amino acids. V lost 2 bases and J 3 bases, leaving 12 bases between the germline ends. Combining the CDR3 with reference TRBV5-8 and TRBJ1-5 gives the whole variable domain EAGVTQSPTHLIKTRGQQATLRCSPISGHTSVYWYQQALGLGLQFLLWYDEGEERNRGNFPPRFSGRQFPNYSSELNVNALELEDSALYLCASSLGGESNQPQHFGDGTRLSIL.

This chain uses TRBV29-1 with TRBJ1-1; 7 bases map to TRBD1. V shed 7 bases and J 1 base; nucleotides not matched to a gene: 6. Per the germline V gene, CDR1 is SQVTM and CDR2 is ANQGSEA. The length of the CDR3 is 13 residues. CDR3 residues: CSARTGQNTEAFF. CDR3 coding DNA: TGCAGCGCTAGGACAGGTCAGAACACTGAAGCTTTCTTT.

This rearrangement joins TRBV5-1 to TRBJ2-5; 10 nucleotides line up with TRBD2. This CDR3 has 18 amino acids. The germline gives CDR1 SGHRS, CDR2 YFSETQ. The V gene end was trimmed by 0 bases and the J gene end by 6 bases; junction bases not matched to a gene: 14. This CDR3 reads CASSLGLSGGSVGKTQYF. The CDR3 nucleotides read TGCGCCAGCAGCTTGGGCCTTAGCGGGGGGTCCGTGGGTAAGACCCAGTACTTC.

This clone was seen a single time. The gene calls are TRBV28 and TRBJ1-6, with 7 bases identical to TRBD1. This CDR3 has 17 residues. The germline CDR1 and CDR2 sequences are MDHEN and SYDVKM. Unmatched junction bases numbered 16, after V lost 3 bases and J lost 11 bases. CDR3 nucleotide sequence: TGTGCCAGCAGTTTGGACCCAGGGAGACCAGGGGGGGCACCCCTCCACTTT. Its translation is CASSLDPGRPGGAPLHF.

The CDR3 here is CASSPRPWGAYEQYF. The CDR3 nucleotides are TGTGCCAGCAGTCCCCGACCGTGGGGTGCCTACGAGCAGTACTTC. The chain is built from TRBV6-1 and TRBJ2-7; no firm D call. This CDR3 region has 15 residues. CDR1 MNHNS and CDR2 SASEGT come from the germline V gene. The germline V and J ends were trimmed by 5 bases and 2 bases, with 16 bases remaining between them.

The chain has TRBV19 and TRBJ2-2; D is ambiguous. Trimming took off 1 base at V and 5 bases at J, with 2 bases between the two ends. Germline CDR1 is LNHDA and CDR2 is SQIVND (reference sequence). The CDR3 extends over 12 amino acids. CDR3 DNA: TGTGCCAGTAGTATAGGAACCGGGGAGCTGTTTTTT. Translation: CASSIGTGELFF.

J is TRBJ2-5 and V is TRBV5-1; possibly TRBD1 for D (5 bases). The CDR3 loop spans 14 amino acids. V was shortened by 0 bases and J by 4 bases, with 10 bases between the two germline ends. CDR1 and CDR2 (germline): SGHRS, YFSETQ. CDR3 DNA: TGCGCCAGCAGCTTGGACAGGAGAGGAGAGACCCAGTACTTC. Protein sequence: CASSLDRRGETQYF.

The chain employs TRBV19 and TRBJ1-2, with D perhaps matching TRBD1 (6 bases). The CDR3 extends over 17 amino acids. V lost 5 bases, J lost 3 bases, and 22 bases lay in between. CDR1 and CDR2 from the germline V gene are LNHDA and SQIVND (reference sequence). In DNA, the CDR3 is TGTGCCAGTAGTCCTGGACAGACTCACCCGGATTACTATGGCTACACCTTC. It codes for CASSPGQTHPDYYGYTF.

The rearrangement links TRBV4-3 to TRBJ2-6; D perhaps matches TRBD2 (6 bases). This CDR3 region has 15 residues. With 1 base removed from V and 3 bases from J, the gap between germline ends came to 7 bases. Germline V gives CDR1 LGHNA, CDR2 YSLEER. DNA of the CDR3: TGCGCCAGCAGCCAAGGGAGGGGTGGGGCCAACGTCCTGACTTTC. Its translation is CASSQGRGGANVLTF.

The V and J genes are TRBV5-6 and TRBJ1-1; D is perhaps TRBD1 (5 bases). The CDR3 totals 13 residues. V was clipped by 2 bases and J by 4 bases, with 9 bases between them. From germline, CDR1 is SGHDT and CDR2 YYEEEE. The CDR3 loop reads CASSLPGGTEAFF. DNA of the CDR3: TGTGCCAGCAGCTTACCCGGGGGCACTGAAGCTTTCTTT.

V gene TRBV30 combines with J gene TRBJ2-5; 7 nucleotides line up with TRBD2. V dropped 0 bases and J dropped 0; count of bases not matched to a gene: 10. Germline values: CDR1 GTSNPN, CDR2 SVGIG (reference sequence). This CDR3 is 17 amino acids long. CDR3 in amino acids: CAWSVAGRGRYQETQYF. The CDR3 nucleotides read TGTGCCTGGAGTGTAGCGGGGAGGGGCCGGTACCAAGAGACCCAGTACTTC.

The gene calls are TRBV30 and TRBJ1-1; the D is unclear. The CDR3 has 14 amino acids. Looked up from germline, CDR1 is GTSNPN and CDR2 is SVGIG (reference sequence). Trimming took 1 base from V and 9 from J, leaving 18 bases between them. CDR3 nucleotides: TGTGCCTGGAGTGGCTATGAGGGTGTCCAAAAAGCTTTCTTT. It is translated as CAWSGYEGVQKAFF. Using reference TRBV30 and TRBJ1-1 for the parts outside the CDR3, the full variable domain is SQTIHQWPATLVQPVGSPLSLECTVEGTSNPNLYWYRQAAGRGLQLLFYSVGIGQISSEVPQNLSASRPQDRQFILSSKKLLLSDSGFYLCAWSGYEGVQKAFFGQGTRLTVV.

The chain is built from TRBV6-6 and TRBJ2-1; D not certain. V lost 8 bases and J 10 bases, leaving 12 bases between the germline ends. This CDR3 spans 11 amino acids. Germline assignment: CDR1 MNHNY and CDR2 SVGAGI (reference sequence). CDR3 sequence: CASQHRTEQFF. CDR3 bases: TGTGCCAGCCAGCATAGGACGGAGCAGTTCTTC.

J is TRBJ2-4 and V is TRBV5-1; the D gene is possibly TRBD1 (5 bases). The CDR3 spans 16 residues. Trimming took 2 bases from V and 0 from J, leaving 12 bases between them. CDR1 and CDR2 from the germline V gene are SGHRS and YFSETQ. CDR3 nucleotide sequence: TGCGCCAGCAGCTTCAATTGGGGCCTAGCCAAAAACATTCAGTACTTC. This gives the protein CASSFNWGLAKNIQYF.

The V call is TRBV18, the J call TRBJ2-5; D remains unclear. Germline V gene sequence: CDR1 KGHSH, CDR2 LQKENI. V dropped 1 base and J dropped 4 bases, with 10 bases sitting between them. This CDR3 is 14 amino acids long. The CDR3 sequence: CASSPRVAAETQYF. CDR3 nucleotides: TGTGCCAGCTCACCACGAGTGGCGGCAGAGACCCAGTACTTC.

CDR3 amino acids: CASSEGGLLGGAQYF. The CDR3 nucleotides are TGTGCCAGCAGTGAAGGGGGACTATTAGGCGGCGCGCAGTATTTT. This sequence joins TRBV6-1 and TRBJ2-3, with TRBD2 matching 7 bases. Trimming removed 1 base from V and 10 bases from J; junction bases left unmatched: 11. The CDR3 contains 15 residues. Looked up from germline, CDR1 is MNHNS and CDR2 is SASEGT.